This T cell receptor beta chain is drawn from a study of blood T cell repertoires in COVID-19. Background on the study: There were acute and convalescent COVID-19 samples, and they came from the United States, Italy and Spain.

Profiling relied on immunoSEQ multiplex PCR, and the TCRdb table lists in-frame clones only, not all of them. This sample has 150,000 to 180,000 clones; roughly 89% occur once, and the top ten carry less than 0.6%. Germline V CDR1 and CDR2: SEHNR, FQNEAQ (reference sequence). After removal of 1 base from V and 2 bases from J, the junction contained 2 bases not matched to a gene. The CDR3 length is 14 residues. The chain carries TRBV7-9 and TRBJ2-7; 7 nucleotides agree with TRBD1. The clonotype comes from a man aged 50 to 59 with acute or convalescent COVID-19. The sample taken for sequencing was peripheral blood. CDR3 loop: CASSLVDRAYEQYF. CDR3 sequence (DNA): TGTGCCAGCAGCTTAGTAGACAGGGCCTACGAGCAGTACTTC.